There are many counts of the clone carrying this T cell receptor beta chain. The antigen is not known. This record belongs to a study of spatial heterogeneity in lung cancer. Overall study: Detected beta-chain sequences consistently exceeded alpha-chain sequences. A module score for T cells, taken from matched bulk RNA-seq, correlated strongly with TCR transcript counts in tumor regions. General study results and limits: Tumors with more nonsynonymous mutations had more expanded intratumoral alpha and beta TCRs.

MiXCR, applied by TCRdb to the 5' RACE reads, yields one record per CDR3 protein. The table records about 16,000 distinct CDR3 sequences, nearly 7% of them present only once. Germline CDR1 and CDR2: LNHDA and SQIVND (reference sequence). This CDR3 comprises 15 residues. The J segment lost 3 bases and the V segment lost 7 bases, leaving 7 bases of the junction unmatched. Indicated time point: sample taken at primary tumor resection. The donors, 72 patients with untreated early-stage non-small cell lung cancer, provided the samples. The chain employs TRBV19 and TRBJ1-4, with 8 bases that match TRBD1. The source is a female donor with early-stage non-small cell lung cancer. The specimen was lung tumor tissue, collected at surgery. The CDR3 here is CASIAGGSANEKLFF. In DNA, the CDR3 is TGTGCCAGTATCGCAGGGGGCTCGGCTAATGAAAAACTGTTTTTT.